Reported below is one T cell receptor beta chain. As yet, its antigen is unknown. The assay was run at deep level. Produced via immunoSEQ multiplex PCR; TCRdb's table is partial and in-frame only. The sample includes about 2 million clones, around 96% of them seen just once. The data are from a study of shared clonotypes between healthy human individuals. Study conclusions and caveats: There were few donors, and this limited the genetic and exposure-history diversity represented.

Trimming cost V 5 bases and J 4 bases, with 16 bases left between them. The CDR3 runs 15 residues. Germline V CDR1 and CDR2: SGHTA, FQGTGA. As defined, naive CD8 cells were CD45RO-negative and positively selected for CCR7, with terminally differentiated effector memory CD45RA+ cells excluded. None of the donors, who were healthy HIV-negative adults, had recently had acute infections or vaccinations. The donor cohort consisted entirely of Caucasian adults residing in Nashville, Tennessee. Sequenced material: naive CD8+ T cells sorted from blood. The rearrangement uses TRBV7-3 and TRBJ2-3; D call uncertain. The sequence came from a man younger than 30 in good health. The CDR3 reads CASSVGTSVPDTQYF. Written as DNA, the CDR3 is TGTGCCAGCAGCGTAGGAACATCAGTCCCAGATACGCAGTATTTT.